This is a list of T cell receptor beta chains from one sample in a study of OX40 agonist ivuxolimab in advanced cancers. The assay was immunoSEQ multiplex PCR, and TCRdb's table has in-frame clones only and misses some. The sample includes 40,000 to 55,000 clones, roughly 93% of them seen just once. The sample consisted of CD4+ or CD8+ T cells sorted from blood, taken in a trial of the OX40 agonist ivuxolimab. The source of these receptors is an adult with an advanced solid tumor such as melanoma, head and neck, liver or kidney cancer. Both conserved end residues are trimmed from each CDR3. The order of the fields is J gene, V gene, CDR3 protein.

J gene: TRBJ2-3; V gene: TRBV9; CDR3 protein: ASSVDADTNTDTQY
J gene: TRBJ1-5; V gene: TRBV28; CDR3 protein: ASSRGAALDWGNQPQH
J gene: TRBJ2-3; V gene: TRBV9; CDR3 protein: ASSPQNGAGGPTDTQY
J gene: TRBJ1-5; V gene: TRBV10-3; CDR3 protein: AISAEYSNQPQH
J gene: TRBJ1-5; V gene: TRBV30; CDR3 protein: AWSPQGHQPQH
J gene: TRBJ2-7; V gene: TRBV11-3; CDR3 protein: ASSLSGASYEQY
J gene: TRBJ2-5; V gene: TRBV2; CDR3 protein: ASSEFLQAETQY
J gene: TRBJ1-4; V gene: TRBV28; CDR3 protein: ASTSRTPLLLF
J gene: TRBJ1-1; V gene: TRBV5-6; CDR3 protein: ASSPDGHGWGFQNTEAF
J gene: TRBJ2-7; V gene: TRBV4-1; CDR3 protein: ASSPRDRGFEQY
J gene: TRBJ2-7; V gene: TRBV5-1; CDR3 protein: ASSFSSGQLYEQY
J gene: TRBJ2-7; V gene: TRBV11-2; CDR3 protein: ASSLISSGVYEQY
J gene: TRBJ2-7; V gene: TRBV25-1; CDR3 protein: ASSEYVASSSNYEQY
J gene: TRBJ2-5; V gene: TRBV19; CDR3 protein: ASSIGGSWETQY
J gene: TRBJ2-7; V gene: TRBV5-8; CDR3 protein: ASSPGTRLYEQY
J gene: TRBJ2-7; V gene: TRBV27; CDR3 protein: ASSSWREGKSFYEQY
J gene: TRBJ2-7; V gene: TRBV4-3; CDR3 protein: ASSQGGSSYEQY
J gene: TRBJ1-5; V gene: TRBV6-1; CDR3 protein: ASSVDRGTSNQPQH
J gene: TRBJ1-1; V gene: TRBV30; CDR3 protein: AWTLGTEAF
J gene: TRBJ2-3; V gene: TRBV18; CDR3 protein: ASSPDSDLGDTQY
J gene: TRBJ2-1; V gene: TRBV28; CDR3 protein: ASTGTPDPYNEQF
J gene: TRBJ2-4; V gene: TRBV4-3; CDR3 protein: ASSQTDTHGEENIQY
J gene: TRBJ2-2; V gene: TRBV6-5; CDR3 protein: ASSYWGQLNTGELF
J gene: TRBJ2-1; V gene: TRBV9; CDR3 protein: ASRVSGTENNEQF
J gene: TRBJ2-1; V gene: TRBV7-3; CDR3 protein: ASSPGWGPDNEQF
J gene: TRBJ2-7; V gene: TRBV4-1; CDR3 protein: ASSHPRAGGSYEQY
J gene: TRBJ1-5; V gene: TRBV7-4; CDR3 protein: ARPRRDKAKSQPQH
J gene: TRBJ2-1; V gene: TRBV27; CDR3 protein: ASSSDSGSGQF